The 25 T cell receptor beta chains below all came from one sample that was sequenced in a study of blood T cell repertoires in COVID-19 (dated by TCRdb to 2018 to 2021). Library prep was done by the immunoSEQ multiplex PCR assay. TCRdb holds this immuneACCESS table with in-frame rearrangements only. Some clones are missing; in checked studies, unresolved V genes explain under half, and the rest has no known cause. The sample has 200,000 to 300,000 clones on record, over 75% of them singletons. Of the sample, about 0.64% falls within the top ten clones. The sequenced material came from peripheral blood. These TCRs come from a human donor in a cohort sampled during active COVID-19.

The chain joins TRBV6-5 to TRBJ1-2; 9 nucleotides agree with TRBD1. The CDR3 contains 13 residues. Germline V CDR1 and CDR2: MNHEY, SVGAGI. With 4 bases clipped from V and 7 bases from J, the junction kept 4 bases outside the gene matches. Here the CDR3 DNA reads TGTGCCAGCAGTTTAACAGGGGGCTCTGGCTACACCTTC. This sequence encodes CASSLTGGSGYTF.

The chain joins TRBV11-2 to TRBJ2-7, with 10 positions matching TRBD1. This CDR3 spans 16 amino acids. Germline lookup yields CDR1 SGHAT and CDR2 FQNNGV. Trimming at V came to 5 bases and at J to 2 bases, leaving 9 bases not matched to a gene. The CDR3: CASSPIRDRGAYEQYF. The CDR3 bases are TGTGCCAGCAGCCCGATCCGGGACAGGGGAGCCTACGAGCAGTACTTC.

V gene TRBV4-3 combines with J gene TRBJ2-3, with 7 bases aligning to TRBD1. The V segment lost 4 bases and the J segment 7 bases; nucleotides outside the gene matches: 5. CDR1 and CDR2 from the germline V gene are LGHNA and YSLEER. There are 13 residues in the CDR3. The CDR3 reads CASSRGQENTQYF. The CDR3 DNA reads as TGCGCCAGCAGCCGAGGACAGGAAAATACGCAGTATTTT.

This chain connects TRBV6-2 or TRBV6-3 to TRBJ2-7; 9 bases are a match to TRBD1. CDR3 length equals 14 residues. Germline loops: CDR1 MNHEY, CDR2 SVGEGT. J lost 6 bases, V lost 6 bases, and 9 bases had no gene match. CDR3 coding DNA: TGTGCCAGCAGCCCCCCGGGGACAGGGAGCGAGCAGTACTTC. As protein: CASSPPGTGSEQYF.

The chain has TRBV27 and TRBJ1-2; 9 bases fit TRBD1. Germline V CDR1 and CDR2: MNHEY, SMNVEV (reference sequence). The CDR3 loop spans 14 amino acids. The V gene end was trimmed by 5 bases and the J gene end by 3 bases; junction bases not matched to a gene: 4. The CDR3 DNA reads TGTGCCAGCAGTCGCCGGACAGGGGACTATGGCTACACCTTC. Its protein product is CASSRRTGDYGYTF.

This chain links TRBV28 with TRBJ1-1; 7 nucleotides align to TRBD1. The CDR3 is 13 amino acids. CDR1 and CDR2 from the germline V gene are MDHEN and SYDVKM. Trimming cost V 5 bases and J 1 base; bases outside gene matches: 1. The CDR3, as DNA: TGTGCCAGCAGTGGGACAGAGAACACTGAAGCTTTCTTT. Translated, it gives CASSGTENTEAFF.

V is TRBV5-1 and J is TRBJ1-5, with D possibly TRBD1 on 5 matching bases. The CDR3 consists of 11 residues. The germline gives CDR1 SGHRS, CDR2 YFSETQ. With 10 bases removed from V and 7 bases from J, the gap between germline ends came to 12 bases. In nucleotides, the CDR3 is TGCGCCCCCCAGGGAAGGCAGCCCCAGCATTTT. It codes for CAPQGRQPQHF.

The genes are TRBV5-6 and TRBJ2-7, with 10 bases aligning to TRBD1. J lost 4 bases, V lost 3 bases, and 4 bases had no gene match. The CDR3 extends over 14 amino acids. Germline values: CDR1 SGHDT, CDR2 YYEEEE. The DNA for the CDR3 is TGTGCCAGCAGCTGGTGGGACAGGGGTTACGAGCAGTACTTC. It encodes CASSWWDRGYEQYF.

This clone came up once. CDR3 DNA: TGCGCCACCAACCCGAGCCAGGGTACCACCGGGGAGCTGTTTTTT. It translates to CATNPSQGTTGELFF. This chain connects TRBV5-1 to TRBJ2-2; D is perhaps TRBD1 (5 bases). Germline V gene data show CDR1 as SGHRS and CDR2 as YFSETQ. The V and J ends lost 9 bases and 4 bases respectively, with 19 bases between them. The CDR3 is made up of 15 amino acids.

CDR3 sequence reads: CASSTLSSSGETQYF. The CDR3, as DNA: TGTGCCAGTAGTACCTTGTCTAGCTCGGGAGAGACCCAGTACTTC. This chain links TRBV19 with TRBJ2-5; the D gene is possibly TRBD2 (5 bases). With 4 bases removed from V and 4 bases from J, the gap between germline ends came to 16 bases. This CDR3 is built from 15 residues. CDR1 and CDR2 (germline): LNHDA, SQIVND (reference sequence).

The rearrangement links TRBV9 to TRBJ2-7; D not resolved. Trimming stripped 6 bases from V and 3 bases from J, with 16 bases between. The CDR3 contains 14 residues. Germline-derived CDR1 and CDR2 are SGDLS and YYNGEE. The CDR3 reads CASTATTTNYEQYF. Written as DNA, the CDR3 is TGTGCCAGCACCGCGACGACGACAAACTACGAGCAGTACTTC.

This chain connects TRBV4-3 to TRBJ1-4; TRBD1 matches 8 bases. With 8 bases clipped from V and 8 bases from J, the junction kept 16 bases outside the gene matches. The CDR3 consists of 16 residues. Germline values: CDR1 LGHNA, CDR2 YSLEER. CDR3 nucleotides: TGCGCCAGCTCCGACAGGGGTACTCACGTTAGGGAAAAACTGTTTTTT. Its protein is CASSDRGTHVREKLFF.

This clone occurred a few times. The chain recombines TRBV29-1 with TRBJ1-1, with a possible D match to TRBD1 (6 bases). Germline assignment: CDR1 SQVTM and CDR2 ANQGSEA. The CDR3 extends over 12 amino acids. V was trimmed by 5 bases and J by 10 bases, leaving 17 bases between them. In nucleotides, the CDR3 is TGCAGCGTTACCGGGACATCCGAACGAGCTTTCTTT. Amino acids: CSVTGTSERAFF. Drawing the rest from reference TRBV29-1 and TRBJ1-1, the complete variable domain is SAVISQKPSRDICQRGTSLTIQCQVDSQVTMMFWYRQQPGQSLTLIATANQGSEATYESGFVIDKFPISRPNLTFSTLTVSNMSPEDSSIYLCSVTGTSERAFFGQGTRLTVV.

V gene TRBV3-1 (or the pseudogene TRBV3-2) combines with J gene TRBJ2-3; 7 bases align to TRBD2. The CDR3 is 13 residues long. CDR1 is LGHDT, CDR2 YNNKEL, per germline (reference sequence). V was pared by 0 bases and J by 11 bases, with 5 bases of the junction left unmatched. CDR3 sequence reads: CASSQEDQRGQYF. The DNA of the CDR3 is TGTGCCAGCAGCCAAGAGGACCAGCGGGGGCAGTATTTT.

The chain combines TRBV30 with TRBJ2-7, with TRBD2 identical over 7 bases. V gave up 0 bases and J gave up 4 bases; unmatched junction bases: 12. The CDR3 is 16 residues long. Germline-derived CDR1 and CDR2 are GTSNPN and SVGIG (reference sequence). In DNA form, the CDR3 reads TGTGCCTGGAGTGTACCTCGCGGGAGCCTTTTTTACGAGCAGTACTTC. It yields the protein CAWSVPRGSLFYEQYF.

The rearrangement uses TRBV18 and TRBJ1-4; D possibly corresponds to TRBD1 (6 bases). Germline CDR1 and CDR2: KGHSH and LQKENI. The CDR3 has 15 amino acids. The V end lost 2 bases, the J end lost 7 bases, and 14 bases lay between the germline ends. The CDR3 here is CASSPGGAIGEKLFF. The CDR3 DNA is TGTGCCAGCTCACCAGGGGGGGCGATTGGTGAAAAACTGTTTTTT.

The chain combines TRBV6-5 with TRBJ1-2; 8 bases are shared with TRBD1. This CDR3 comprises 16 residues. CDR1 is MNHEY, CDR2 SVGAGI, per germline. V lost 2 bases to trimming and J lost 5 bases; unmatched junction nucleotides: 10. This CDR3 is CASSYANTDRVYGYTF. The CDR3, as DNA: TGTGCCAGCAGTTACGCAAACACGGACAGGGTTTATGGCTACACCTTC.

This sequence joins TRBV5-3 and TRBJ1-1, with D possibly matching TRBD1 (5 bases). TRBV5-3 is identified as an open reading frame with a role that is uncertain. The V end lost 2 bases, the J end lost 0 bases, and 14 bases lay between the germline ends. This CDR3 contains 16 residues. As DNA, the CDR3 is TGTGCCAGAAGCTTAATTACCAGGGTCATGAACACTGAAGCTTTCTTT. Its protein product is CARSLITRVMNTEAFF.

The chain has TRBV19 and TRBJ1-5; the D gene is possibly TRBD1 (5 bases). The V and J ends lost 6 bases and 7 bases respectively, with 13 bases between them. CDR1 is LNHDA and CDR2 is SQIVND in the germline V gene (reference sequence). This CDR3 is 13 amino acids long. The CDR3 loop is CASRQVVGQPQHF. Here the CDR3 DNA reads TGTGCCAGTAGACAGGTGGTCGGACAGCCCCAGCATTTT.

The chain employs TRBV25-1 and TRBJ1-4; possible D gene TRBD1, 5 bases. Germline V lookup: CDR1 MGHDK, CDR2 SYGVNS. Trimming removed 6 bases from V and 7 bases from J, with 12 bases in between. The CDR3 is 13 residues long. The CDR3 here is CASRRPGGEKLFF. For the CDR3, the DNA is TGTGCCAGCAGGCGCCCGGGGGGTGAAAAACTGTTTTTT.

In this sample, this clone turned up a few times. The V gene is TRBV4-3, the J gene TRBJ1-6; 9 bases align to TRBD1. Germline V lookup: CDR1 LGHNA, CDR2 YSLEER. V lost 11 bases and J lost 10; bases outside the gene matches: 6. The CDR3 has 12 residues. Written as DNA, the CDR3 is TGCGCCGGAGGGGACAGGGAATCACCCCTCCACTTT. It encodes CAGGDRESPLHF.

A remark on this clone: This sample also contains other DNA sequences that code for the same CDR3. The rearrangement uses TRBV3-1 (or the pseudogene TRBV3-2) and TRBJ1-1; D might be TRBD1 (6 bases). The CDR3 sequence is 13 residues long. CDR1 is LGHDT, CDR2 YNNKEL, per germline (reference sequence). V was shortened by 1 base and J by 4 bases, with 7 bases between the two germline ends. The CDR3 sequence is CASSQGRGTEAFF. The CDR3 coding sequence is TGTGCCAGCAGCCAAGGCAGGGGCACTGAAGCTTTCTTT.

The rearrangement uses TRBV11-2 and TRBJ1-1; D might be TRBD1 (5 bases). CDR1 SGHAT and CDR2 FQNNGV come from the germline V gene. The CDR3 consists of 13 residues. Trimming pared 1 base from V and 4 bases from J, leaving 7 bases between. DNA of the CDR3: TGTGCCAGCAGCTTAGCCGGGGGCACTGAAGCTTTCTTT. It translates to CASSLAGGTEAFF.

The chain is built from TRBV6-5 and TRBJ2-7; 8 bases are a match to TRBD2. Trimming cost V 0 bases and J 7 bases; bases outside gene matches: 5. The length of the CDR3 is 14 residues. CDR1 and CDR2 (germline): MNHEY, SVGAGI. The DNA of the CDR3 is TGTGCCAGCAGTTACTCCGGGAGGGGTACGGAGCAGTACTTC. This encodes CASSYSGRGTEQYF.

The V gene is TRBV5-4, the J gene TRBJ2-1; TRBD2 agrees at 8 bases. The V gene end was trimmed by 4 bases and the J gene end by 10 bases; junction bases not matched to a gene: 13. Germline V gene lookup returns CDR1 SGHNT and CDR2 YYREEE (reference sequence). The CDR3 contains 15 residues. The CDR3 DNA follows: TGTGCCAGCAGCCCCCGGAGCGGGAGCCATCGGGAGCAGTTCTTC. Its protein is CASSPRSGSHREQFF.